Detailed here is one T cell receptor (beta chain). This sample is part of a study of blood T cell repertoires in COVID-19. As for the study in general: Sites in the United States, Italy and Spain provided acute and convalescent COVID-19 samples.

Germline V gene data show CDR1 as SGHNT and CDR2 as YYREEE (reference sequence). V shed 4 bases and J 2 bases; nucleotides not matched to a gene: 9. This CDR3 is built from 16 residues. In the study's own analysis: Amplified reference gene primers provided the basis for estimating nucleated cell counts. Here immunoSEQ multiplex PCR was the method, and the copy in TCRdb shows in-frame clones only, minus some. That table is the source of V, J and clone size, and D and trimming were worked out from the DNA. The sample shows roughly 14,000 clones, roughly 87% of them seen only once. Source material: peripheral blood. The TCR originated in a human donor in a cohort sampled during active COVID-19. This rearrangement joins TRBV5-4 to TRBJ2-5; 9 bases align to TRBD2. The CDR3 nucleotides are TGTGCCAGCAGCCCCCCCCCGCTAGCGGGACAAGAGACCCAGTACTTC. Translated, it gives CASSPPPLAGQETQYF.